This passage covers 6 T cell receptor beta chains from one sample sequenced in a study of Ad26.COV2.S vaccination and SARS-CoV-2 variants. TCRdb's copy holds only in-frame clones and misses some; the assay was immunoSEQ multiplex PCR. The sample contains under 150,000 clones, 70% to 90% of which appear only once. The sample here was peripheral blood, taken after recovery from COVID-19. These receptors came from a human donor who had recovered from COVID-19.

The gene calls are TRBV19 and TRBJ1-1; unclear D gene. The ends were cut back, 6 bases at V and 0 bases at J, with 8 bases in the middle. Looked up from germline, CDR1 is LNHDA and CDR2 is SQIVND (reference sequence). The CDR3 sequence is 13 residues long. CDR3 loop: CASRGLVNTEAFF. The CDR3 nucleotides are TGTGCCAGTAGGGGCTTGGTGAACACTGAAGCTTTCTTT. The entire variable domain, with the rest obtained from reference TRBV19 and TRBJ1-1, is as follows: DGGITQSPKYLFRKEGQNVTLSCEQNLNHDAMYWYRQDPGQGLRLIYYSQIVNDFQKGDIAEGYSVSREKKESFPLTVTSAQKNPTAFYLCASRGLVNTEAFFGQGTRLTVV.

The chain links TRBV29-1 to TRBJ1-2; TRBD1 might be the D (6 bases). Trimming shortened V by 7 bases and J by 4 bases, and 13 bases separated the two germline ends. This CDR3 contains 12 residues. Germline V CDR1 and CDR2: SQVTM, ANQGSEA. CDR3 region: CSGDGGSYGYTF. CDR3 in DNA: TGCAGCGGGGACGGGGGCAGCTATGGCTACACCTTC. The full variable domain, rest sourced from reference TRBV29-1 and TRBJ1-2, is SAVISQKPSRDICQRGTSLTIQCQVDSQVTMMFWYRQQPGQSLTLIATANQGSEATYESGFVIDKFPISRPNLTFSTLTVSNMSPEDSSIYLCSGDGGSYGYTFGSGTRLTVV.

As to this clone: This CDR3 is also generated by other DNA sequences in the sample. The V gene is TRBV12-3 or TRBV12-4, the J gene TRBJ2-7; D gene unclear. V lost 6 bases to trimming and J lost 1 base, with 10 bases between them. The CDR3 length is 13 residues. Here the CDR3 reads CASSPGGSYEQYF. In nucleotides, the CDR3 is TGTGCCAGCAGCCCTGGCGGTTCCTACGAGCAGTACTTC.

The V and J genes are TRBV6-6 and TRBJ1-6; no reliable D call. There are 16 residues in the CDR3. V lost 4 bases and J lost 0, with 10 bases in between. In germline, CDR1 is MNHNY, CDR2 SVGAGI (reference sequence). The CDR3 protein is CASSSGLSSYNSPLHF. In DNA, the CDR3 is TGTGCCAGCAGTTCCGGACTGAGCTCCTATAATTCACCCCTCCACTTT.

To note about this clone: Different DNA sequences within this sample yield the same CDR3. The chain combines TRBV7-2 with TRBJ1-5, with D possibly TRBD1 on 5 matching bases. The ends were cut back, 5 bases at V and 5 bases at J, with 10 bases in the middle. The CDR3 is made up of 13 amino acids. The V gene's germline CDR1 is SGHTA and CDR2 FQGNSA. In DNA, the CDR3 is TGTGCCAGCAGCCCGGGGACGTATCAGCCCCAGCATTTT. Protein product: CASSPGTYQPQHF. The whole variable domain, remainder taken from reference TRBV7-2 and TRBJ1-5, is GAGVSQSPSNKVTEKGKDVELRCDPISGHTALYWYRQSLGQGLEFLIYFQGNSAPDKSGLPSDRFSAERTGGSVSTLTIQRTQQEDSAVYLCASSPGTYQPQHFGDGTRLSIL.

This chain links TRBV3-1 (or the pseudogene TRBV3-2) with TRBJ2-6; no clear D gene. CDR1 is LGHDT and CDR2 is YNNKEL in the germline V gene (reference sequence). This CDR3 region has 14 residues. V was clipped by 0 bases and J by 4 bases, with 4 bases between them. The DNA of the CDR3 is TGTGCCAGCAGCCAAGATGCGGGGGCCAACGTCCTGACTTTC. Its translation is CASSQDAGANVLTF.